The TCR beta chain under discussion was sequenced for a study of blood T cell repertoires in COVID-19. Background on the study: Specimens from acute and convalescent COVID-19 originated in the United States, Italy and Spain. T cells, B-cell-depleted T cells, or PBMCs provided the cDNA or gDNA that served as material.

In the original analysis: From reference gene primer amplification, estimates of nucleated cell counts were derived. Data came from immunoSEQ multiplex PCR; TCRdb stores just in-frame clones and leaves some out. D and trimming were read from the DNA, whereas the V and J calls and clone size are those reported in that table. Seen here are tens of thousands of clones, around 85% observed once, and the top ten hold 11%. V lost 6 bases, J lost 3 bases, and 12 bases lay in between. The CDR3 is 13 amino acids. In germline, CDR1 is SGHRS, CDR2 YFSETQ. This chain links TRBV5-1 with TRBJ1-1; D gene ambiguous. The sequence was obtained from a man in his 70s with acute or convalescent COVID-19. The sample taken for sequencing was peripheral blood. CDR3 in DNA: TGCGCCAGCAACGAACAGCCATACACTGAAGCTTTCTTT. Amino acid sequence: CASNEQPYTEAFF.